This T cell receptor beta chain was sequenced during a study of T-cell memory formation after mild COVID-19 (dated by TCRdb to about 2021). Concerning the study at large: Most TCR sequence clusters were specific to one of the two donors. Two young, previously healthy adult volunteers made up the cohort, one male and one female. T-cell clones expanding and contracting after mild COVID-19 in a couple of donors were tracked by longitudinal TCRalpha and TCRbeta repertoire sequencing. Beyond this particular receptor, the publication reports: Contracting CD4+ clones turned up mainly in the CM and EM memory subsets, whereas EMRA was where CD8+ clones were enriched. Balanced CD4/CD8 phenotypes were observed for clones contracting from day 15 to 85, whereas a bias towards CD4+ was observed for a second wave of clones expanding from day 15 to 37. SARS-CoV-2 specificity was not confirmed for the second-wave clones peaking on day 37. Only a couple of mild cases were covered in the study, and larger cohorts including severe cases with pre-infection samples were considered necessary. Some responding clones were detected in pre-infection memory, which suggested that pre-existing cross-reactive memory T cells had joined the SARS-CoV-2 response.

The cysteine opens and the phenylalanine closes a CDR3 of 14 amino acids. The retained sequence is limited to the CDR3, 42 bases, with the frame set at the first base. Deletion took 5 bases off V and 7 bases off J, with a span of 15 bases between the germline ends. Per the germline V gene, SGHTA is the CDR1 and FQGNSA is the CDR2. Ficoll-Paque density gradient centrifugation was the method used to isolate PBMCs. A note on this clonotype: Its antigen target is currently unknown. No clone much larger than this one lies a single base away; base qualities are absent.

Sequencer: Illumina NovaSeq 6000. Using 5'RACE with constant-segment primers, TCRalpha and TCRbeta cDNA libraries were constructed, with sample barcodes and unique molecular identifiers added in the process. RNA was extracted from every sample with Trizol reagent. The libraries were amplified in two PCR steps, and the second step added a second sample barcode and Illumina TruSeq adapters. Sequencing of the libraries was done on an Illumina NovaSeq, producing 2 x 150 bp paired-end reads. For the original study's pipeline: With migec v1.2.7, reads were demultiplexed and then collapsed into UMI-guided consensus sequences. Using mixcr v2.1.11, UMI consensuses were aligned to TRA and TRB V and J templates and then assembled into clonotypes. Expanded or contracted clonotypes were those called significant by both edgeR and NoisET, with noise models trained on biological replicates. For edgeR calls, the cutoffs were a false discovery rate-adjusted p below 0.01 and a log2 fold-change threshold of 1. As an exploratory analysis of dynamics, PCA with hierarchical clustering was applied to max-normalized trajectories of the 1000 most abundant clonotypes. Each responding clone was given a CD4 or CD8 phenotype based on the CD4+ and CD8+ repertoires, which had been sequenced separately. TCRdb reprocessing: public reads trimmed at Q25 with fastp, clones called with MiXCR, in-frame beta chains kept. Rows are unified per CDR3 protein, each entry keeping the most common DNA and genes. What appears here as the V and J calls and clone size reflects TCRdb's work, not the paper's. Counted in this sample were under 550,000 distinct CDR3 sequences; about 20% of them appeared once. About 12% of the sample comes from the top ten.

This TCR came from an adult woman who had mild COVID-19 (a few samples of this study predate the infection). The sample titles of this study are shuffled in the database, so cell type and time point are left out; the donor was told from shared clones. The sample was PBMCs or a T cell subset sorted from them (not recorded which). Recombination linked TRBV7-2 to TRBJ2-1, with no D gene named confidently. The CDR3 amino acid sequence is: CASSASWPGNEQFF. The nucleotide sequence is given as TGTGCCAGCAGCGCCTCGTGGCCGGGTAATGAGCAGTTCTTC.